What follows are 18 T cell receptor beta chains derived from one specimen sequenced in a study of CXCR3-negative and CXCR3-positive naive CD8 T cells (dated by TCRdb to about 2019). What the authors observed across the whole study: TRB CDR3s from CXCR3-positive naive cells showed higher hydrophobicity (lower Kidera factor 4), lower energy, and higher strength and volume indices than CXCR3-negative naive cells.

These receptors' targets are unknown. Sequencer: NextSeq 550. The Human TCR Profiling Kit (MiLaboratory) was used to make UMI-labeled 5' RACE TRB cDNA libraries. TCRdb reprocessed the reads and assigns one entry to each CDR3 protein sequence, leaving out DNA. The data table for this sample lists some 110,000 distinct CDR3 sequences. The top ten hold over 0.35% of the sample. The sequencing input was naive CXCR3+ CD8+ T cells from blood. What the cell subset or site label conveys for this sample: CD45RO-CCR7+CD27+CD95- naive CD8+ T cells expressing CXCR3 (TNR3+). The receptors stem from a human donor in good health. Some clones in this sample may be carry-over from other donors' samples.

V gene TRBV29-1 combines with J gene TRBJ2-7; without DNA, the TCRdb call of TRBD1 cannot be checked. This CDR3 comprises 15 residues. Germline V lookup: CDR1 SQVTM, CDR2 ANQGSEA. The CDR3 loop reads CSVEGVPGSGYEPYF.

The rearrangement uses TRBV12-3 or TRBV12-4 and TRBJ2-3. The CDR3 sequence is 11 residues long. CDR3 region: CASRQANTQYF.

This chain connects TRBV11-3 to TRBJ2-7; TCRdb designates TRBD1, a call that cannot be tested without DNA. Germline CDR1 SGHNT, CDR2 YENEEA. The length of the CDR3 is 13 residues. The CDR3 is CASSWDRGYEQYF.

V gene TRBV30 combines with J gene TRBJ2-7; the TCRdb D gene call, TRBD1, has no DNA to confirm it. CDR1 GTSNPN and CDR2 SVGIG come from the germline V gene (reference sequence). This CDR3 has 12 residues. CDR3 sequence: CAWSVLGDEQYF.

V usage is TRBV29-1 and J usage is TRBJ2-7; TCRdb reports TRBD1, a call that lacks DNA to check it against. Germline-derived CDR1 and CDR2 are SQVTM and ANQGSEA. This CDR3 comprises 18 residues. The CDR3 loop reads CSVEARRGAIRSTYEQYF.

This sequence joins TRBV12-3 or TRBV12-4 and TRBJ2-3; the D call of TRBD2 rests on TCRdb alone, since no DNA is present to check it. The CDR3 contains 18 residues. This CDR3 reads CASSLRLAGGPSTDTQYF.

The CDR3 here is CASSLYPTSEQYF. This rearrangement joins TRBV5-1 to TRBJ2-7. Looked up from germline, CDR1 is SGHRS and CDR2 is YFSETQ. CDR3 length: 13 residues.

CDR3 residues: CASSRFDRTGYEQYF. The rearrangement uses TRBV3-1 and TRBJ2-7; TCRdb outputs TRBD1, but without DNA this stays unchecked. The CDR3 runs to 15 residues. The V gene's germline CDR1 is LGHDT and CDR2 YNNKEL (reference sequence).

This chain connects TRBV7-6 to TRBJ2-1; TCRdb's assignment of TRBD1 cannot be checked, as there is no DNA. Germline V CDR1 and CDR2: SGHVS, FNYEAQ. CDR3 length equals 14 residues. CDR3 loop: CASSFGPGFDEQFF.

The gene calls are TRBV7-9 and TRBJ2-7; TCRdb indicates TRBD1, and absent DNA this call remains unverified. There are 15 residues in the CDR3. Germline V gene sequence: CDR1 SEHNR, CDR2 FQNEAQ (reference sequence). Here the CDR3 reads CASSFLRDNSYEQYF. Using reference TRBV7-9 and TRBJ2-7 for the parts outside the CDR3, the full variable domain is DTGVSQNPRHKITKRGQNVTFRCDPISEHNRLYWYRQTLGQGPEFLTYFQNEAQLEKSRLLSDRFSAERPKGSFSTLEIQRTEQGDSAMYLCASSFLRDNSYEQYFGPGTRLTVT.

This chain joins TRBV19 and TRBJ2-1; TCRdb reports TRBD1, a call that lacks DNA to check it against. The CDR3 is 14 amino acids. Germline assignment: CDR1 LNHDA and CDR2 SQIVND (reference sequence). CDR3 residues: CAASERGTYNEQFF.

The chain combines TRBV3-1 with TRBJ2-1. The CDR3 runs 13 residues. Germline assignment: CDR1 LGHDT and CDR2 YNNKEL (reference sequence). CDR3 sequence: CASSETGYNEQFF.

The chain uses TRBV5-1 and TRBJ2-1; TCRdb lists TRBD1, though no DNA is available to test this call. Germline loops: CDR1 SGHRS, CDR2 YFSETQ. The CDR3 has 13 amino acids. The CDR3 spells CASSFGTGHEQFF. Variable domain in full (rest from reference TRBV5-1 and TRBJ2-1): KAGVTQTPRYLIKTRGQQVTLSCSPISGHRSVSWYQQTPGQGLQFLFEYFSETQRNKGNFPGRFSGRQFSNSRSEMNVSTLELGDSALYLCASSFGTGHEQFFGPGTRLTVL.

CDR3 amino acids: CASSEAGGTTDTQYF. The chain combines TRBV6-4 with TRBJ2-3; TCRdb proposes TRBD1, but this gene call is untestable without DNA. CDR1 MRHNA and CDR2 SNTAGT come from the germline V gene. There are 15 residues in the CDR3.

The rearrangement links TRBV20-1 to TRBJ1-2; no DNA is available, so the TRBD1 call from TCRdb remains unchecked. In germline, CDR1 is DFQATT, CDR2 SNEGSKA (reference sequence). The CDR3 sequence is 12 residues long. This CDR3 reads CSARDRGYGYTF.

The V gene is TRBV23-1, the J gene TRBJ2-4; TCRdb names TRBD1, which stays unverified in the absence of DNA. TRBV23-1 has ORF status, its function being uncertain. The CDR3 has 15 amino acids. CDR3 amino acids: CARRRSPDRTNIQYF.

CDR3 residues: CASSLSAVNYNEQFF. The V call is TRBV27, the J call TRBJ2-1; TCRdb's D call, TRBD2, is unchecked because there is no DNA. The CDR3 sequence is 15 residues long. Germline V CDR1 and CDR2: MNHEY, SMNVEV (reference sequence).

The chain couples TRBV6-5 to TRBJ2-2; the D call of TRBD2 rests on TCRdb alone, since no DNA is present to check it. The germline V gene has CDR1 MNHEY and CDR2 SVGAGI. This CDR3 is 15 amino acids long. The CDR3 spells CASETSGGSDGELFF.